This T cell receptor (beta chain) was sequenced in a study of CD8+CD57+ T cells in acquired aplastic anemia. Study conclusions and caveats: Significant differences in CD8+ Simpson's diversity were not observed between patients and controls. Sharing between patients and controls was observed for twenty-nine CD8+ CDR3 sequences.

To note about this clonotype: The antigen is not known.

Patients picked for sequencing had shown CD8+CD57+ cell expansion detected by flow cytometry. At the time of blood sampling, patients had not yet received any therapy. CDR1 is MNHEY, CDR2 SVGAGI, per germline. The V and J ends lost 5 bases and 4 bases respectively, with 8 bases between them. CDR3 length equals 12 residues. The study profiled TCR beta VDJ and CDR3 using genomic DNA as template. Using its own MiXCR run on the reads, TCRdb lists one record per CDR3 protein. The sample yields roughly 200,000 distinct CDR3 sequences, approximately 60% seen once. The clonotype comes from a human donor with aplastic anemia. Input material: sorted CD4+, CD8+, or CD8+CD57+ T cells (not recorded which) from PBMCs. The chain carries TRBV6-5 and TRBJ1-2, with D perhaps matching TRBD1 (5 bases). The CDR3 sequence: CASSQGRYGYTF. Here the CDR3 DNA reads TGTGCCAGCAGTCAGGGTCGCTATGGCTACACCTTC.